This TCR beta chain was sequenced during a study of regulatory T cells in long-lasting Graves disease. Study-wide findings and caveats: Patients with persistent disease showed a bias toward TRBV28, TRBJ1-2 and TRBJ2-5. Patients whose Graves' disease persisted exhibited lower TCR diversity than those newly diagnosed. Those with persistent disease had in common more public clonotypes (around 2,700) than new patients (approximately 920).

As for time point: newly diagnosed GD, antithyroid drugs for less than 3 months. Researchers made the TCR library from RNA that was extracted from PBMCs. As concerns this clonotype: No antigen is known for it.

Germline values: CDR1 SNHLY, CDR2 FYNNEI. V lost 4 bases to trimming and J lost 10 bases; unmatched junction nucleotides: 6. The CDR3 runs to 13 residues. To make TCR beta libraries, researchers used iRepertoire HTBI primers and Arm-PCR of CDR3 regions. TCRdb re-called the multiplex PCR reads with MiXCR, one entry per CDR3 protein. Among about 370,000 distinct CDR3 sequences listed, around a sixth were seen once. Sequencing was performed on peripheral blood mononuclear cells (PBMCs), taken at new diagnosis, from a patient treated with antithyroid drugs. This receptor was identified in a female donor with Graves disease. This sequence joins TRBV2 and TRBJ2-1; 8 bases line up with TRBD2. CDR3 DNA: TGTGCCAGCAGTGCTCGGGGGGGCCGGGAGCAGTTCTTC. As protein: CASSARGGREQFF.